This T cell receptor beta chain was captured by sequencing in a study of blood T cell repertoires in COVID-19. The wider study: The samples span acute and convalescent COVID-19 from the United States, Italy and Spain. PBMCs, B-cell-depleted T cells, or T cells were the source of the cDNA or gDNA that made up the material.

The CDR3 is 12 amino acids. Germline V lookup: CDR1 SGHTA, CDR2 FQGNSA. J was trimmed by 4 bases and V by 10 bases; bases with no gene match: 6. Per the authors' pipeline: Amplifying reference gene primers gave estimates of nucleated cell counts. The protocol was immunoSEQ multiplex PCR, while the TCRdb copy is restricted to in-frame clones and leaves out a portion. D and trimming were read from the DNA, whereas the V and J calls and clone size are those reported in that table. The table has about 300,000 clones, 83% seen once. This clonotype was sampled from a woman aged 45-59 years who had recovered from COVID-19. The chain carries TRBV7-2 and TRBJ1-2, with TRBD1 identical over 7 bases. Sequencing was performed on peripheral blood. The CDR3 DNA reads as TGTGCCACCCAACAGGGGTCCTATGGCTACACCTTC. This sequence encodes CATQQGSYGYTF. Full variable domain (rest looked up from reference TRBV7-2 and TRBJ1-2): GAGVSQSPSNKVTEKGKDVELRCDPISGHTALYWYRQSLGQGLEFLIYFQGNSAPDKSGLPSDRFSAERTGGSVSTLTIQRTQQEDSAVYLCATQQGSYGYTFGSGTRLTVV.